The rows below give T cell receptor beta chains drawn from one sample of a study of T-cell reconstitution after alpha-beta-depleted transplantation in children. TCRdb analysed the PCR reads with MiXCR anew, one entry per CDR3 protein. The table records hundreds of thousands of distinct CDR3 sequences, 25% of them present only once. Material: PBMCs, obtained before TCRalphabeta/CD19-depleted stem cell transplant. These receptors were taken from a girl aged 2-10 years with Fanconi anemia, due to receive a stem cell transplant. Both conserved end residues are part of each CDR3. Fields, in order: D gene, J gene, V gene, clone size, CDR3 protein, CDR3 DNA. D genes are given only for firm matches. The size entry is marked missing in some rows and otherwise reads once, few, many or a size class.

>TRBD2|TRBJ2-1|TRBV12-3/TRBV12-4|many
CASRPTSGYNEQFF
TGTGCCAGCAGGCCTACTAGCGGATACAATGAGCAGTTCTTC
>TRBD2|TRBJ2-1|TRBV9|many
CASSVGPGLAGSSYNEQFF
TGTGCCAGCAGCGTAGGCCCCGGACTAGCGGGGAGCTCCTACAATGAGCAGTTCTTC
>TRBD2|TRBJ2-7|TRBV2|.
CASRETSGRANEQYF
TGTGCCAGCAGGGAGACTAGCGGGAGGGCCAACGAGCAGTACTTC
>TRBD2|TRBJ2-7|TRBV20-1|many
CSATSSGPYEQYF
TGCAGTGCAACTTCTAGCGGGCCCTACGAGCAGTACTTC
>TRBD1|TRBJ2-1|TRBV10-3|many
CAISQTGWDEQFF
TGTGCCATCAGCCAGACAGGGTGGGATGAGCAGTTCTTC
>.|TRBJ2-7|TRBV29-1|many
CSVVGGLGEQYF
TGCAGCGTTGTAGGTGGGCTCGGCGAGCAGTACTTC
>.|TRBJ1-5|TRBV20-1|many
CSATHVLGPYQPQHF
TGCAGTGCTACCCACGTTCTTGGGCCTTATCAGCCCCAGCATTTT
>TRBD2|TRBJ2-1|TRBV2|many
CASSEALAGGLEQFF
TGTGCCAGCAGTGAGGCTCTAGCGGGAGGTCTTGAGCAGTTCTTC
>.|TRBJ2-7|TRBV20-1|.
CSAPRLASYEQYF
TGCAGTGCCCCCCGGCTAGCTTCCTACGAGCAGTACTTC
>.|TRBJ1-3|TRBV7-6|many
CASSANGTIYF
TGTGCCAGCAGCGCCAATGGGACCATATATTTT
>TRBD1|TRBJ2-3|TRBV20-1|many
CSAGQGVTDTQYF
TGCAGTGCTGGACAGGGTGTCACAGATACGCAGTATTTT
>.|TRBJ2-1|TRBV7-2|many
CASSPRQNSYNEQFF
TGTGCCAGCAGCCCGCGACAGAACTCCTACAATGAGCAGTTCTTC
>.|TRBJ2-7|TRBV29-1|.
CSVEQGGGGQYF
TGCAGCGTTGAACAAGGGGGAGGGGGGCAGTACTTC
>.|TRBJ2-5|TRBV13|.
CASSLDFRETQYF
TGTGCCAGCAGCTTAGACTTTCGGGAGACCCAGTACTTC
>TRBD1|TRBJ2-2|TRBV7-6|many
CASSPLTGTGIVGTGELFF
TGTGCCAGCAGCCCGCTGACCGGGACAGGGATTGTGGGAACCGGGGAGCTGTTTTTT
>TRBD2|TRBJ2-5|TRBV29-1|few
CSVGRRLAEETQYF
TGCAGCGTTGGAAGAAGGCTAGCGGAAGAGACCCAGTACTTC